These 23 T cell receptor beta chains were all obtained from the same sample, sequenced in a study of cytomegalovirus exposure and HLA in healthy donors. PCR used 60 Vbeta primers and 13 Jbeta primers. Sequenced by immunoSEQ multiplex PCR; TCRdb stores in-frame clones only, minus some. The table records 150,000 to 200,000 clones, approximately 79% of them present only once. The source material was PBMCs. The receptor set was obtained from a woman in her 30s in good health and CMV-seropositive.

The V gene is TRBV4-2, the J gene TRBJ1-1; no clear D gene. The germline V gene has CDR1 LGHNA and CDR2 YNFKEQ. This CDR3 is built from 15 residues. Trimming cost V 6 bases and J 4 bases, with 18 bases left between them. CDR3: CASRSRSGEGTEAFF. As DNA, the CDR3 is TGTGCCAGCAGATCCCGTTCGGGTGAGGGCACTGAAGCTTTCTTT.

J is TRBJ2-6 and V is TRBV9; D might be TRBD2 (6 bases). The CDR3 totals 16 residues. Trimming pared 0 bases from V and 2 bases from J, leaving 9 bases between. Germline assignment: CDR1 SGDLS and CDR2 YYNGEE. CDR3 nucleotide sequence: TGTGCCAGCAGCGTAGATGGCGGGGCTGGGGCCAACGTCCTGACTTTC. Its protein product is CASSVDGGAGANVLTF.

The gene calls are TRBV5-4 and TRBJ2-7, with 7 bases matching TRBD1. The V gene's germline CDR1 is SGHNT and CDR2 YYREEE (reference sequence). The CDR3 is 19 residues long. Trimming took 7 bases from V and 2 from J; bases not matched to a gene: 24. CDR3 protein: CASSTGDSAPDGRTYEQYF. Written as DNA, the CDR3 is TGTGCCAGCTCAACCGGGGACAGCGCCCCAGATGGGCGGACCTACGAGCAGTACTTC.

This chain joins TRBV4-2 and TRBJ2-7; 8 nucleotides align to TRBD2. Germline CDR1 reads LGHNA; CDR2 reads YNFKEQ. J was trimmed by 0 bases and V by 0 bases; bases with no gene match: 4. The CDR3 has 16 amino acids. The CDR3 protein is CASSQDPSGLSYEQYF. The CDR3 bases are TGTGCCAGCAGCCAAGACCCTAGCGGGCTCTCCTACGAGCAGTACTTC.

The V and J genes are TRBV19 and TRBJ2-3; D is perhaps TRBD2 (6 bases). This CDR3 region has 16 residues. Trimming took 0 bases from V and 6 from J, leaving 16 bases between them. Germline CDR1 is LNHDA and CDR2 is SQIVND (reference sequence). The CDR3 sequence is CASSIDLGTFTDTQYF. For the CDR3, the DNA is TGTGCCAGTAGTATAGATCTAGGGACTTTCACCGATACGCAGTATTTT.

This clone was detected only once. The chain employs TRBV14 and TRBJ2-1; 7 bases map to TRBD2. Germline CDR1 SGHDN, CDR2 FVKESK. The V gene end was trimmed by 2 bases and the J gene end by 10 bases; junction bases not matched to a gene: 2. The CDR3 is made up of 12 amino acids. CDR3 amino acids: CASSQWGGEQFF. Here the CDR3 DNA reads TGTGCCAGCAGCCAATGGGGGGGGGAGCAGTTCTTC.

The chain employs TRBV6-1 and TRBJ2-1; TRBD2 is a possible D gene (5 bases). CDR1 is MNHNS, CDR2 SASEGT, per germline. The CDR3 is 16 residues long. V dropped 1 base and J dropped 3 bases, with 13 bases sitting between them. The CDR3 loop reads CASSEGFEGIYNEQFF. CDR3 sequence (DNA): TGTGCCAGCAGTGAAGGTTTCGAGGGAATCTACAATGAGCAGTTCTTC.

The chain couples TRBV5-1 to TRBJ2-2, with TRBD2 matching over 9 bases. The CDR3 length is 18 residues. With V trimmed by 3 bases and J by 0 bases, 9 bases remained unmatched. Germline loops: CDR1 SGHRS, CDR2 YFSETQ. The CDR3 spells CASSSLTSGPPNTGELFF. The DNA for the CDR3 is TGCGCCAGCAGCTCCCTGACTAGCGGACCTCCGAACACCGGGGAGCTGTTTTTT.

In this sample, this clone turned up once. CDR3 sequence reads: CASSPTGVTQYF. The DNA of the CDR3 is TGTGCCAGCAGCCCGACAGGGGTGACCCAGTACTTC. The chain combines TRBV6-5 with TRBJ2-5, with TRBD1 matching 8 bases. The CDR3 length is 12 residues. CDR1 MNHEY and CDR2 SVGAGI come from the germline V gene. With 6 bases clipped from V and 7 bases from J, the junction kept 4 bases outside the gene matches.

This clone was detected only a few times. The rearrangement uses TRBV6-9 and TRBJ2-7; D ambiguous. Germline V gene data show CDR1 as MNHGY and CDR2 as SVAAGI. Trimming shortened V by 8 bases and J by 6 bases, and 5 bases separated the two germline ends. The CDR3 runs to 9 residues. CDR3 protein: CASPSEQYF. CDR3 DNA: TGTGCCAGCCCGAGCGAGCAGTACTTC.

The V and J genes are TRBV6-5 and TRBJ2-5, with TRBD1 identical over 8 bases. Losses at the gene ends were 2 bases for V and 4 bases for J; bases not matched to a gene: 6. Germline CDR1 and CDR2: MNHEY and SVGAGI. This CDR3 spans 15 amino acids. The DNA for the CDR3 is TGTGCCAGCAGTTACGCAGGGGGCACACGAGAGACCCAGTACTTC. Encoded protein: CASSYAGGTRETQYF.

V and J are TRBV6-1 and TRBJ1-5; perhaps TRBD1 as D (6 bases). Trimming pared 3 bases from V and 1 base from J, leaving 13 bases between. CDR3 length equals 16 residues. CDR1 MNHNS and CDR2 SASEGT come from the germline V gene. The CDR3 coding sequence is TGTGCCAGCAGTGATCAACAGGGCTGGAGCAATCAGCCCCAGCATTTT. Its protein is CASSDQQGWSNQPQHF.

This clone was found a few times. V gene TRBV7-9 combines with J gene TRBJ2-7; 8 bases map to TRBD2. The V gene's germline CDR1 is SEHNR and CDR2 FQNEAQ (reference sequence). This CDR3 spans 15 amino acids. Unmatched junction bases numbered 8, after V lost 5 bases and J lost 2 bases. As DNA, the CDR3 is TGTGCCAGCAGCGCGACTAGCGAACTAACCTACGAGCAGTACTTC. This codes for CASSATSELTYEQYF. Filled out from reference TRBV7-9 and TRBJ2-7, the complete variable domain reads DTGVSQNPRHKITKRGQNVTFRCDPISEHNRLYWYRQTLGQGPEFLTYFQNEAQLEKSRLLSDRFSAERPKGSFSTLEIQRTEQGDSAMYLCASSATSELTYEQYFGPGTRLTVT.

The V call is TRBV10-2, the J call TRBJ1-5; 7 bases are shared with TRBD1. V shed 0 bases, J shed 7 bases, and the junction held 3 bases outside the gene matches. Germline assignment: CDR1 WSHSY and CDR2 SAAADI. The CDR3 covers 14 residues. CDR3 bases: TGCGCCAGCAGTGAGTCAGGGGGCAGGCAGCCCCAGCATTTT. The encoded protein is CASSESGGRQPQHF.

This clone has a single count. The rearrangement links TRBV4-1 to TRBJ1-2; a possible D gene is TRBD1 (5 bases). The length of the CDR3 is 15 residues. V lost 2 bases and J 8 bases, leaving 18 bases between the germline ends. Per the germline V gene, CDR1 is MGHRA and CDR2 is YSYEKL. The CDR3 region is CASSQPEGRHGGYTF. The CDR3 region has the DNA TGCGCCAGCAGCCAACCGGAGGGGCGCCATGGCGGCTACACCTTC.

The chain combines TRBV5-6 with TRBJ2-5; D uncertain. CDR3 length equals 11 residues. Deletions cut 3 bases from V and 6 bases from J, with 6 bases between. Germline lookup yields CDR1 SGHDT and CDR2 YYEEEE. CDR3 in amino acids: CASSSQQTQYF. In DNA, the CDR3 is TGTGCCAGCAGCTCACAACAGACCCAGTACTTC.

The chain links TRBV2 to TRBJ1-2, with unresolved D. From germline, CDR1 is SNHLY and CDR2 FYNNEI. With 3 bases removed from V and 3 bases from J, the gap between germline ends came to 8 bases. The CDR3 extends over 13 amino acids. For the CDR3, the DNA is TGTGCCAGCAGTGAGGAGACCCACTATGGCTACACCTTC. Its translation is CASSEETHYGYTF.

The chain links TRBV4-1 to TRBJ2-4, with D possibly TRBD1 on 5 matching bases. The V gene lost 0 bases and the J gene lost 0 bases, with 9 bases spanning the gap. This CDR3 region has 16 residues. Germline V CDR1 and CDR2: MGHRA, YSYEKL. DNA for the CDR3: TGCGCCAGCAGCCAAGATTGGGGCGAAGCCAAAAACATTCAGTACTTC. The encoded protein is CASSQDWGEAKNIQYF.

This chain joins TRBV4-1 and TRBJ1-3; 11 nucleotides agree with TRBD1. Trimming took 4 bases from V and 9 from J; bases not matched to a gene: 5. This CDR3 comprises 14 residues. The germline V gene encodes CDR1 MGHRA and CDR2 YSYEKL. CDR3 amino acids: CASSPRDRGSTIYF. The CDR3 DNA reads TGCGCCAGCAGCCCCAGGGACAGGGGGAGCACCATATATTTT.

The chain is built from TRBV7-2 and TRBJ1-6, with D perhaps TRBD1 (6 bases). Germline V gene lookup returns CDR1 SGHTA and CDR2 FQGNSA. This CDR3 comprises 15 residues. Trimming removed 1 base from V and 9 bases from J, with 13 bases in between. The CDR3 region has the DNA TGTGCCAGCAGCTTAGTCAGTGGGGGCGGTTCACCCCTCCACTTT. Translation gives CASSLVSGGGSPLHF.

This chain links TRBV9 with TRBJ2-7, with 7 positions matching TRBD2. Unmatched junction bases numbered 3, after V lost 2 bases and J lost 4 bases. CDR1 SGDLS and CDR2 YYNGEE come from the germline V gene. The CDR3 has 13 residues. CDR3 protein: CASSVSGDYEQYF. The CDR3 DNA follows: TGTGCCAGCAGCGTCAGCGGGGATTACGAGCAGTACTTC. The full variable domain, with the rest looked up from reference TRBV9 and TRBJ2-7, is DSGVTQTPKHLITATGQRVTLRCSPRSGDLSVYWYQQSLDQGLQFLIQYYNGEERAKGNILERFSAQQFPDLHSELNLSSLELGDSALYFCASSVSGDYEQYFGPGTRLTVT.

This sequence joins TRBV5-1 and TRBJ1-1; D unclear. The CDR3 runs to 15 residues. V was pared by 4 bases and J by 0 bases, with 13 bases between. The germline CDR1 and CDR2 sequences are SGHRS and YFSETQ. The CDR3 spells CASSHDREMNTEAFF. In DNA form, the CDR3 reads TGCGCCAGCAGCCACGACCGGGAAATGAACACTGAAGCTTTCTTT. The full variable domain, rest sourced from reference TRBV5-1 and TRBJ1-1, is KAGVTQTPRYLIKTRGQQVTLSCSPISGHRSVSWYQQTPGQGLQFLFEYFSETQRNKGNFPGRFSGRQFSNSRSEMNVSTLELGDSALYLCASSHDREMNTEAFFGQGTRLTVV.

This chain connects TRBV6-1 to TRBJ1-1, with a tentative D call TRBD1 (5 bases). CDR3 length: 14 residues. V lost 9 bases and J 7 bases, leaving 21 bases between the germline ends. CDR1 and CDR2 (germline): MNHNS, SASEGT. CDR3 sequence: CASSKVGGGIEAFF. DNA of the CDR3: TGTGCCAGTTCGAAAGTTGGCGGGGGGATTGAAGCTTTCTTT.